This T cell receptor beta chain appears in the sequencing data of a study of spatial heterogeneity in lung cancer. Study summary: Averaged across combinations, each unique TCR and UMI pairing appeared more than ten times in raw reads, which were uncorrected.

TCR cDNA molecules each carried a unique molecular identifier. TCRdb recomputed calls from the 5' RACE reads with MiXCR, one row per CDR3 protein. The sample carries 15,000 to 20,000 distinct CDR3 sequences, just under 6.5% recorded once. Time point specified: blood at routine non-recurrence follow-up after resection. Unsorted whole RNA of tumor, nontumor lung or frozen PBMC was sequenced. This clonotype was observed many times. The CDR3 totals 15 residues. The chain links TRBV21-1 to TRBJ2-3; whether TRBD1, the table's D call, matches the DNA was not checked. TRBV21-1 is assigned pseudogene status. This specimen consisted of PBMCs, obtained at follow-up. This receptor was identified in a male donor with early-stage non-small cell lung cancer. Here the CDR3 DNA reads TGTGTCAGCAGCCGAACCGGGACTAGCACAGATACGCAGTATTTT. It encodes CVSSRTGTSTDTQYF.